This T cell receptor (beta chain) was sequenced in a study of beta chain features in type 1 diabetes. General study points: Among all four CD4+ subsets, Type 1 diabetes patients had TCRB CDR3s that were moderately but significantly shorter.

The whole isolated RNA underwent reverse transcription, so sequencing captured expressed TCRB transcripts. Assay: immunoSEQ multiplex PCR; the TCRdb copy retains only in-frame clones and omits some. The repertoire holds around 260,000 clones, roughly 20% seen once, with about 0.028% in the top ten. The CDR3 runs 17 residues. CDR1 and CDR2 (germline): SGHNT, YYREEE (reference sequence). The trim removed 0 bases at V and 1 base at J, leaving 5 bases unmatched. On this clone itself: Its target is not known.

The sample consisted of naive CD4+ T cells from blood. This sequence joins TRBV5-4 and TRBJ2-3; 10 bases align to TRBD2. The clonotype was recovered from a woman aged 40-49 years with type 1 diabetes. CDR3 in amino acids: CASSLESLAGGTDTQYF. For the CDR3, the DNA is TGTGCCAGCAGCTTGGAGTCTCTAGCGGGGGGCACAGATACGCAGTATTTT.